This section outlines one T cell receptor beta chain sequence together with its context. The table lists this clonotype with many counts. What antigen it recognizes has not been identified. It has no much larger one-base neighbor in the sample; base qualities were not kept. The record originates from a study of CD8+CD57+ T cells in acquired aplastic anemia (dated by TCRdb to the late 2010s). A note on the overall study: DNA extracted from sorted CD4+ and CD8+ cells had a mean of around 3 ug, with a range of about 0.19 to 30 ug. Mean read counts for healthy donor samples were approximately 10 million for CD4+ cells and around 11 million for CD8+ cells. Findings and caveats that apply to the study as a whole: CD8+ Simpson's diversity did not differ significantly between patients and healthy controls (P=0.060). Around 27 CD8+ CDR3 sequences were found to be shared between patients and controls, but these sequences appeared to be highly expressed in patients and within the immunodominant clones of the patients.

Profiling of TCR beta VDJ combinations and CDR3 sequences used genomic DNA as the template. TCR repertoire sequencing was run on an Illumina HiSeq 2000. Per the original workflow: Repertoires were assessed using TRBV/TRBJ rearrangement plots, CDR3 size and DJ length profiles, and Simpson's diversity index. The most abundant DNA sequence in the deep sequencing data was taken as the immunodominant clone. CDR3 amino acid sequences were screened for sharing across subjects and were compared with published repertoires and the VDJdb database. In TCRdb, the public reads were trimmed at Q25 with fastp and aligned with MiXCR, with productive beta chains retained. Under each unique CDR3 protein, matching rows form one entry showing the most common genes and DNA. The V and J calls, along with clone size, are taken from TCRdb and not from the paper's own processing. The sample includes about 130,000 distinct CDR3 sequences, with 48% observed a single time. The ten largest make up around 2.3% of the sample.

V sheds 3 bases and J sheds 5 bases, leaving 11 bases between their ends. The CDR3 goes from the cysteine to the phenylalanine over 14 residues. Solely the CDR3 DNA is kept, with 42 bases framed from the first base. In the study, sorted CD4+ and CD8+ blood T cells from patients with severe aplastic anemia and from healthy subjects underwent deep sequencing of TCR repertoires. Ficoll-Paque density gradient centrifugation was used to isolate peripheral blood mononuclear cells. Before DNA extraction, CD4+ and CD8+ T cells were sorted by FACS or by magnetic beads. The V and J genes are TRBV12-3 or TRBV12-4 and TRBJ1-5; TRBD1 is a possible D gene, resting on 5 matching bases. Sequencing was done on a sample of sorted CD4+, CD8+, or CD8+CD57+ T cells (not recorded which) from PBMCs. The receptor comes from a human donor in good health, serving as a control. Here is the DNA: TGTGCCAGCAGTTTTCCAGGGTTTGATCAGCCCCAGCATTTT. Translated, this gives CASSFPGFDQPQHF.